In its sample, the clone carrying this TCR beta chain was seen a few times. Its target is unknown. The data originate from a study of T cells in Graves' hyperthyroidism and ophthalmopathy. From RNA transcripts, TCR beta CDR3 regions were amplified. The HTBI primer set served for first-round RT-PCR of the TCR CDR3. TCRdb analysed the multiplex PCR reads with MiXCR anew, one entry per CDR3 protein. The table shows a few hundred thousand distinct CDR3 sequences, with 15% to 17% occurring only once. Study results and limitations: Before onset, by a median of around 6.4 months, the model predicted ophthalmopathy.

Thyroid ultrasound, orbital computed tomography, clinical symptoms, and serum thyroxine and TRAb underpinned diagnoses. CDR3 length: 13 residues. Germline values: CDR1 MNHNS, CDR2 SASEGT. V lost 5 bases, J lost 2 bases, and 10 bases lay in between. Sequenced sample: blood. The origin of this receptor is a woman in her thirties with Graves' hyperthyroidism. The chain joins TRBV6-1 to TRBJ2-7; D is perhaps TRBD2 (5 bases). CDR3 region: CASSSWRTYEQYF. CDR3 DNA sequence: TGTGCCAGCAGTTCTTGGAGGACCTACGAGCAGTACTTC.